Each of the 6 T cell receptor beta chains below was sequenced from the same sample in a study of blood T cell repertoires in COVID-19. Measured with immunoSEQ multiplex PCR; TCRdb has only the in-frame clones, and not every one. The table has around 260,000 clones, roughly 85% seen once. The specimen was peripheral blood. These receptor sequences come from a woman between 45 and 65 years old who had recovered from COVID-19.

V and J are TRBV2 and TRBJ2-5; TRBD2 aligns across 9 bases. The CDR3 sequence is 14 residues long. Germline values: CDR1 SNHLY, CDR2 FYNNEI. Germline trimming cut 8 bases from V and 5 bases from J; bases unmatched to any gene: 9. CDR3 coding DNA: TGTGCCAGCGATAGCGGGAGAAGTAGGGAGACCCAGTACTTC. Its translation is CASDSGRSRETQYF.

This chain links TRBV6-1 with TRBJ1-5; 8 bases map to TRBD1. The ends lost 2 bases at V and 4 bases at J; junction bases unmatched: 7. Germline values: CDR1 MNHNS, CDR2 SASEGT. The CDR3 is 16 amino acids. CDR3 sequence: CASSEMGTGSNQPQHF. The CDR3 DNA reads as TGTGCCAGCAGTGAAATGGGGACAGGATCAAATCAGCCCCAGCATTTT.

The gene calls are TRBV27 and TRBJ2-1; tentative D call: TRBD1 (6 bases). Trimming removed 2 bases at V and 4 bases at J, with 12 bases between. In germline, CDR1 is MNHEY, CDR2 SMNVEV (reference sequence). CDR3 length: 15 residues. For the CDR3, the DNA is TGTGCCAGCAGTTTAAGCAGGGGACAATACAATGAGCAGTTCTTC. Translated, it gives CASSLSRGQYNEQFF.

The CDR3 DNA follows: TGTGCCAGCGGAACTAAGCCGGGCTCCTACAATGAGCAGTTCTTC. It is translated as CASGTKPGSYNEQFF. The chain combines TRBV2 with TRBJ2-1; no clear D gene. This CDR3 comprises 15 residues. Germline V lookup: CDR1 SNHLY, CDR2 FYNNEI. V dropped 8 bases and J dropped 0 bases, with 14 bases sitting between them. Based on the CDR3 plus reference TRBV2 and TRBJ2-1, the full variable domain is EPEVTQTPSHQVTQMGQEVILRCVPISNHLYFYWYRQILGQKVEFLVSFYNNEISEKSEIFDDQFSVERPDGSNFTLKIRSTKLEDSAMYFCASGTKPGSYNEQFFGPGTRLTVL.

Only a few counts were recorded for this clone. The chain combines TRBV12-3 or TRBV12-4 with TRBJ1-2; D is unclear. V was cut by 3 bases and J by 8 bases, with 7 bases left in between. This CDR3 has 11 amino acids. In DNA, the CDR3 is TGTGCCAGCAGTTTTATGAGGGGCTACACCTTC. It codes for CASSFMRGYTF.

This chain joins TRBV3-1 (or the pseudogene TRBV3-2) and TRBJ1-3; D is uncertain. CDR1 LGHDT and CDR2 YNNKEL come from the germline V gene (reference sequence). The CDR3 is made up of 17 amino acids. V lost 3 bases and J lost 1, with 16 bases in between. In DNA form, the CDR3 reads TGTGCCAGCAGCCACCTGCTATCGTCGCATTCTGGAAACACCATATATTTT. It yields the protein CASSHLLSSHSGNTIYF.